This note documents a single TCR beta chain sequence. The identical CDR3 is also encoded by other nucleotide sequences in the sample. The sample is drawn from a study of blood T cell repertoires in COVID-19. For the study at large: PBMCs, B-cell-depleted T cells, or T cells were the source of the cDNA or gDNA that made up the material.

CDR1 is SEHNR, CDR2 FQNEAQ, per germline (reference sequence). CDR3 length equals 14 residues. J gave up 2 bases and V 5 bases, and 4 bases lay outside the gene matches. Residents of 24 US areas, aged about 18 to 95 years, made up the participants. Sequencing was performed with immunoSEQ multiplex PCR; in TCRdb, only in-frame clones are kept and a portion is missing. The sample contains about 380,000 clones, approximately 87% of which appear only once. V usage is TRBV7-9 and J usage is TRBJ2-5; TRBD1 matches 8 bases. The sequence derives from a man younger than 40 who had recovered from COVID-19. The specimen sequenced was PBMCs or T cells enriched from blood (not recorded which). The CDR3 sequence: CASSPGQGQETQYF. CDR3 bases: TGTGCCAGCAGCCCAGGACAGGGACAAGAGACCCAGTACTTC.